These 26 T cell receptor beta chains came from one sample sequenced in a study of T cells expressing NK-cell markers (dated by TCRdb to the early 2020s). Library generation was performed with 5' RACE. Sequencing took place on an Illumina HiSeq 2000. The reads went through TCRdb reprocessing, and each CDR3 protein sequence gets one entry with no DNA. The table held for this sample gives over 350,000 distinct CDR3 sequences. Approximately 11% of the sample comes from the top ten. Sequenced material: blood T cells: a sorted CD56 or NKG2C T cell subset, CD4+ or CD8+ T cells, or bulk PBMC T cells (not recorded which). The receptors here all came from a woman aged 50 to 60 in good health. Donor details come from another sample of the same person, matched by shared clones.

The chain has TRBV6-1 and TRBJ2-4; the D gene TCRdb calls, TRBD1, cannot be checked with no DNA. Germline V lookup: CDR1 MNHNS, CDR2 SASEGT. The length of the CDR3 is 13 residues. The chain's CDR3 is CASSEAPPRPGYF.

The gene calls are TRBV12-3 or TRBV12-4 and TRBJ1-1; the TCRdb call, TRBD1, lacks DNA for checking. This CDR3 has 16 amino acids. The CDR3: CASSLAGTGSYTEAFF.

J is TRBJ2-7 and V is TRBV11-2; TCRdb's D call, TRBD2, is unchecked because there is no DNA. Germline assignment: CDR1 SGHAT and CDR2 FQNNGV. The length of the CDR3 is 13 residues. The CDR3 spells CASSGGRAFEQYF.

This chain uses TRBV7-2 with TRBJ1-4; TCRdb's D call of TRBD1 is untestable without DNA. This CDR3 region has 15 residues. Germline V CDR1 and CDR2: SGHTA, FQGNSA. The CDR3 region is CASSAWVGQNEKLFF. Complete variable domain (other parts from reference TRBV7-2 and TRBJ1-4): GAGVSQSPSNKVTEKGKDVELRCDPISGHTALYWYRQSLGQGLEFLIYFQGNSAPDKSGLPSDRFSAERTGGSVSTLTIQRTQQEDSAVYLCASSAWVGQNEKLFFGSGTQLSVL.

This chain joins TRBV4-1 and TRBJ2-7. CDR1 MGHRA and CDR2 YSYEKL come from the germline V gene. The length of the CDR3 is 17 residues. CDR3 region: CASSRGSIDTTLYEQYF.

The rearrangement joins TRBV19 to TRBJ2-1. The germline V gene has CDR1 LNHDA and CDR2 SQIVND (reference sequence). The CDR3 length is 13 residues. This chain's CDR3 is CASSSGEYNEQFF. Combining the CDR3 with reference TRBV19 and TRBJ2-1 gives the whole variable domain DGGITQSPKYLFRKEGQNVTLSCEQNLNHDAMYWYRQDPGQGLRLIYYSQIVNDFQKGDIAEGYSVSREKKESFPLTVTSAQKNPTAFYLCASSSGEYNEQFFGPGTRLTVL.

This chain joins TRBV5-5 and TRBJ1-2; no DNA is available, so the TRBD1 call from TCRdb remains unchecked. CDR1 is SGHKS and CDR2 is YYEKEE in the germline V gene (reference sequence). This CDR3 is built from 15 residues. The CDR3 is CASSIIPGQYYGYTF.

The rearrangement links TRBV12-3 or TRBV12-4 to TRBJ2-7; TCRdb's D gene call, TRBD2, goes unchecked for lack of DNA. The CDR3 has 16 residues. The CDR3 loop reads CASSPRLAGGPDEQYF.

This chain joins TRBV11-2 and TRBJ1-4. CDR1 and CDR2 from the germline V gene are SGHAT and FQNNGV. The CDR3 is made up of 15 amino acids. The CDR3 is CASSLSVGRGEKLFF. Filled out from reference TRBV11-2 and TRBJ1-4, the complete variable domain reads EAGVAQSPRYKIIEKRQSVAFWCNPISGHATLYWYQQILGQGPKLLIQFQNNGVVDDSQLPKDRFSAERLKGVDSTLKIQPAKLEDSAVYLCASSLSVGRGEKLFFGSGTQLSVL.

This chain uses TRBV12-3 or TRBV12-4 with TRBJ2-2; TCRdb designates TRBD2, a call that cannot be tested without DNA. The CDR3 is 14 amino acids. CDR3 sequence reads: CASSMAEGIGELFF.

The V gene is TRBV4-1, the J gene TRBJ1-3; lacking DNA, the TRBD1 call made by TCRdb goes unchecked. There are 16 residues in the CDR3. Germline lookup yields CDR1 MGHRA and CDR2 YSYEKL. This CDR3 reads CASSGTGGLSGNTIYF.

The CDR3 loop reads CASGERDTGQETQYF. The V and J genes are TRBV28 and TRBJ2-5; there is no DNA to check the TCRdb D call of TRBD1. The length of the CDR3 is 15 residues. CDR1 MDHEN and CDR2 SYDVKM come from the germline V gene. Complete variable domain (other parts from reference TRBV28 and TRBJ2-5): DVKVTQSSRYLVKRTGEKVFLECVQDMDHENMFWYRQDPGLGLRLIYFSYDVKMKEKGDIPEGYSVSREKKERFSLILESASTNQTSMYLCASGERDTGQETQYFGPGTRLLVL.

The V gene is TRBV10-3, the J gene TRBJ2-3; no DNA is available, so the TRBD1 call from TCRdb remains unchecked. CDR3 size: 13 residues. CDR1 is ENHRY and CDR2 is SYGVKD in the germline V gene. CDR3 residues: CAISQGTPDTQYF.

The CDR3 spells CASTRGQSNTGELFF. This chain joins TRBV6-6 and TRBJ2-2; TCRdb reports TRBD1, a call that lacks DNA to check it against. The CDR3 spans 15 residues. The germline V gene has CDR1 MNHNY and CDR2 SVGAGI (reference sequence).

The chain employs TRBV27 and TRBJ1-4. Germline V gene data show CDR1 as MNHEY and CDR2 as SMNVEV (reference sequence). The CDR3 sequence is 13 residues long. This CDR3 is CASSWAFNEKLFF.

This chain uses TRBV29-1 with TRBJ2-2; TCRdb selects TRBD1, and the lack of DNA leaves this call unchecked. The germline CDR1 and CDR2 sequences are SQVTM and ANQGSEA. This CDR3 is 14 amino acids long. CDR3 sequence: CSGWERDSTGELFF.

This chain links TRBV20-1 with TRBJ2-7; absent DNA, TCRdb's TRBD1 call cannot be checked. CDR3 size: 11 residues. The germline CDR1 and CDR2 sequences are DFQATT and SNEGSKA (reference sequence). The CDR3 region is CSATLDRVQYF.

The CDR3 sequence: CASSLGASGVLETQYF. This rearrangement joins TRBV5-1 to TRBJ2-5; lacking DNA, the TRBD1 call made by TCRdb goes unchecked. CDR3 length: 16 residues. Germline V gene data show CDR1 as SGHRS and CDR2 as YFSETQ.

The rearrangement uses TRBV4-1 and TRBJ2-7; TCRdb indicates TRBD2, and absent DNA this call remains unverified. The CDR3 loop spans 15 amino acids. Germline CDR1 reads MGHRA; CDR2 reads YSYEKL. Here the CDR3 reads CASSPRTSGTYEQYF.

The chain is built from TRBV20-1 and TRBJ2-1; no DNA is available, so the TRBD2 call from TCRdb remains unchecked. CDR3 length: 13 residues. Germline V lookup: CDR1 DFQATT, CDR2 SNEGSKA (reference sequence). The chain's CDR3 is CSARGTSDNEQFF.

V gene TRBV18 combines with J gene TRBJ1-1. The length of the CDR3 is 14 residues. The germline CDR1 and CDR2 sequences are KGHSH and LQKENI. CDR3 sequence reads: CASSQRTFTYEAFF.

The gene calls are TRBV19 and TRBJ1-1. There are 16 residues in the CDR3. The germline V gene encodes CDR1 LNHDA and CDR2 SQIVND (reference sequence). The CDR3 is CASTPTWRGDDTEAFF.

The rearrangement joins TRBV28 to TRBJ1-5; no DNA is available, so the TRBD1 call from TCRdb remains unchecked. The CDR3 is made up of 15 amino acids. The germline V gene has CDR1 MDHEN and CDR2 SYDVKM. CDR3: CASISRQLGNQPQHF.

The chain combines TRBV20-1 with TRBJ2-4; TCRdb lists TRBD1, though no DNA is available to test this call. There are 16 residues in the CDR3. CDR1 and CDR2 (germline): DFQATT, SNEGSKA (reference sequence). The CDR3 spells CSARPQTRLAKNIQYF.

The chain carries TRBV3-1 and TRBJ2-5; TCRdb returns TRBD1, unconfirmable since there is no DNA. The CDR3 spans 15 residues. CDR1 and CDR2 (germline): LGHDT, YNNKEL (reference sequence). CDR3 loop: CASSFAPGGKETQYF.

The chain joins TRBV15 to TRBJ2-2; TCRdb outputs TRBD1, but without DNA this stays unchecked. The CDR3 sequence is 16 residues long. CDR1 is LNHNV and CDR2 is YYDKDF in the germline V gene (reference sequence). This chain's CDR3 is CATRGGGLATTGELFF.